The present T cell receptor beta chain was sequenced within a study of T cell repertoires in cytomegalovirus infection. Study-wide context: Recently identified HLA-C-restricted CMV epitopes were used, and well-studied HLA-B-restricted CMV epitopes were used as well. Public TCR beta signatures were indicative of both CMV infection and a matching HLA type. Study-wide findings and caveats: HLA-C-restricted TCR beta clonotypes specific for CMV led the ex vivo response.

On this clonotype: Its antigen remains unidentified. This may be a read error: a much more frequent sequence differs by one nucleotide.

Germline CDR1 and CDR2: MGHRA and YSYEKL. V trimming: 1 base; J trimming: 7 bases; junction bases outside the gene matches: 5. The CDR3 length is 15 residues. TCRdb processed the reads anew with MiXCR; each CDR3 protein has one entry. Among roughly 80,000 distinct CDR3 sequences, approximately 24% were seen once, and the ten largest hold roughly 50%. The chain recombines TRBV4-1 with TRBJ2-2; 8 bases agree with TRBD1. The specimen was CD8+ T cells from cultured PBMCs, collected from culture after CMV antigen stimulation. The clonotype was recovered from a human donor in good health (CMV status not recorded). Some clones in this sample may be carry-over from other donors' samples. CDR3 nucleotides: TGCGCCAGCAGCCAAGTCTGGACAGGGATCGGGGAGCTGTTTTTT. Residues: CASSQVWTGIGELFF.